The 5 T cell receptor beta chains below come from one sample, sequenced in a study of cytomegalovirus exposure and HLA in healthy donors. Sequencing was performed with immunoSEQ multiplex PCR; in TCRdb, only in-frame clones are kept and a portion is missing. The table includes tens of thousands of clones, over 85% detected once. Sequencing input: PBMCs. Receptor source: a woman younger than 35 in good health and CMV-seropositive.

Here the CDR3 DNA reads TGTGCCAGCAGTCGGGACACCGTGAACACTGAAGCTTTCTTT. Its translation: CASSRDTVNTEAFF. The J gene is TRBJ1-1, the V gene TRBV27; D might be TRBD1 (6 bases). From germline, CDR1 is MNHEY and CDR2 SMNVEV (reference sequence). The CDR3 runs to 14 residues. Trimming left V 5 bases short and J 0 bases short, with 10 bases between.

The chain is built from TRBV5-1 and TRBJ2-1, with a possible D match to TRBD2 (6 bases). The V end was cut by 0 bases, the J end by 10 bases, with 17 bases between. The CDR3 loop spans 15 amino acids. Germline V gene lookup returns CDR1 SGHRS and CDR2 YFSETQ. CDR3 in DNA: TGCGCCAGCAGCTTGGTCGGTAGCGGCGCCTCAGAGCAGTTCTTC. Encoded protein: CASSLVGSGASEQFF.

The CDR3 DNA follows: TGTGCCAGCAGCTTGGCCGGAGGAAACCAAGAGACCCAGTACTTC. It is translated as CASSLAGGNQETQYF. The genes are TRBV7-9 and TRBJ2-5, with D possibly being TRBD2 (5 bases). Germline V gene lookup returns CDR1 SEHNR and CDR2 FQNEAQ (reference sequence). Trimming pared 3 bases from V and 0 bases from J, leaving 11 bases between. There are 15 residues in the CDR3.

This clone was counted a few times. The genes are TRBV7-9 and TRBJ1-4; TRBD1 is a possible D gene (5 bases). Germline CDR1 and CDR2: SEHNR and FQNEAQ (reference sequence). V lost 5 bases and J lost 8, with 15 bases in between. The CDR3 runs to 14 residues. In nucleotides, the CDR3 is TGTGCCAGCAGCCGCTACAACCCAGGGGAAAAACTGTTTTTT. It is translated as CASSRYNPGEKLFF.

CDR3 sequence: CATSRDRGTANTGELFF. CDR3 sequence (DNA): TGTGCCACCAGCAGAGATCGGGGGACAGCGAACACCGGGGAGCTGTTTTTT. The chain recombines TRBV15 with TRBJ2-2; D is perhaps TRBD1 (7 bases). The CDR3 runs to 17 residues. The germline gives CDR1 LNHNV, CDR2 YYDKDF (reference sequence). V lost 0 bases and J 0 bases, leaving 11 bases between the germline ends.